The following is a TCR beta chain sequence with its context. The antigen it recognizes is unknown. Per-nucleotide qualities are absent, and no much larger clonotype sits a single base away. Using the deep immunoSEQ assay, TCR CDR3 regions were amplified from genomic DNA by multiplex PCR. For each cell subset, the extracted genomic DNA was distributed evenly across all wells of several immunoSEQ 96-well plates, and each plate served as one replicate. Each replicate PCR for sorted subsets received roughly 0.2 ug genomic DNA, equal to around 32,000 T cell genomes. The purified libraries were quantified using a Qubit 3.0 fluorometer, sized with a Bioanalyzer 2100, and then quantified again using the KAPA Library Quantification kit. Each immunoSEQ 96-well plate was sequenced on its own single-read 150-cycle Illumina NextSeq 550 flow cell. As for the authors' bioinformatics: The immunoSEQ output contained only junctional sequences without quality scores, so filtering could not match that applied to full-length reads. Sequences were annotated with PyIR, a Python wrapper for IgBLAST v1.9, and V/J genes and CDR3 were assigned using IMGT germline references. Any read was removed if the V/J assignment was weak (E-value above 1e-6), the CDR3 was missing, or the read contained stop codons, out-of-frame junctions, or ambiguous translated residues. A V3J clonotype was defined by an identical inferred V gene, J gene, and CDR3 amino acid sequence. Percentage overlap between repertoires was computed as shared unique clonotypes divided by the size of the smaller repertoire. Three approaches were used to assess repertoire richness: RTK rarefaction, the Chao1 estimator, and Recon v2.1 estimates of unobserved clonotypes. Generation probabilities for all TCRbeta clonotypes obtained by the gDNA method from a handful of donors were computed using OLGA. The source is immuneACCESS, and TCRdb retained only in-frame sequences with V and J called. Part of the clones is not carried over; for the studies checked, unresolved V genes explain less than half of this, and the remainder is unexplained. The V and J calls and clone size were taken over from that table, and D and trimming were inferred from the DNA. The sample has hundreds of thousands of clones on record, about 91% of them singletons. 24% of the sample is held by the ten biggest clonotypes.

This sample is part of a study of shared clonotypes between healthy human individuals (dated by TCRdb to the early 2020s). Concerning the study at large: Three men and two women, aged 18 to 49 years, made up the cohort. To increase sequencing depth and limit assay-specific biases, TCR repertoire library preparation and sequencing were carried out by different laboratories using diverse techniques. Leukapheresis yielded between about 0.85 and 10 billion PBMCs per donor. Blood TCR repertoires of roughly 5 healthy adults were deeply sequenced to estimate repertoire size and the extent of clonotype sharing between individuals. For each donor, CD4 naive and CD4 memory were each run on three plates, CD8 naive on two plates, and CD8 memory on one plate.

Broader findings and caveats from the paper: Compared with non-shared clonotypes, clonotypes shared by all four sorted-subset donors had higher generation probabilities. Because the study included a small number of donors, the genetic and exposure-history diversity represented was limited. Incomplete sequencing was indicated by rarefaction of sorted-subset datasets, despite the large sequencing depth. Pairwise subsampling indicated that sequencing depth was expected to affect the degree of clonotype sharing among donors. About 5% of naive CD4, 3.5% of naive CD8, 2.3% of memory CD4, and approximately 0.4% of memory CD8 clonotypes were shared across a few donors. Larger estimated clonotype richness was generally found for naive subsets than for memory subsets. Sampling was restricted to blood, and TCR repertoires in tissues likely differ from the TCR repertoires found in blood.

The CDR3 sequence holds 14 residues, the cysteine and phenylalanine included. The read is trimmed to its CDR3 DNA, 42 bases read in frame from base 1. V is reduced by 7 bases and J by 0 bases, leaving a spacing of 13 bases between them. Taken from the germline V gene, the CDR1 and CDR2 loops are SGHRS and YFSETQ. For the CD8 naive samples, CD45RO-negative cells were positively selected for CCR7, yielding a CD45RA+CCR7+ population from which TemRA cells were excluded. The donors were healthy, HIV-negative adults with no recently reported acute infections or vaccinations. All donors were Caucasian adults living in Nashville, Tennessee, USA. Blood was obtained by leukapheresis, after which PBMCs were separated by Ficoll-Histopaque density gradient centrifugation and cryopreserved in liquid nitrogen vapor phase. Purity and quantity of every magnetically sorted T cell population were checked by analytical flow cytometry. Genomic DNA was isolated from every sorted fraction and measured by UV absorbance on a Nanodrop 2000c.

The chain couples TRBV5-1 to TRBJ1-1, with an unclear D gene assignment. This clonotype was obtained from a man aged 25 to 40 in good health. Sequenced material: naive CD8+ T cells sorted from blood. The meaning of the sample's cell subset or site label: CD45RA+CCR7+. CDR3 loop: CASAPRNMNTEAFF. The DNA reads TGCGCCAGCGCCCCGAGAAATATGAACACTGAAGCTTTCTTT.